The 10 T cell receptor beta chains below all came from one sample that was sequenced in a study of graft-versus-host responses after intestinal transplantation. Profiled with immunoSEQ multiplex PCR; TCRdb holds only in-frame clones, not every one. This sample has around 76,000 clones, with 94% found just once. These receptors lack a known antigen. Sequenced material: unstimulated CD8+ T cells sorted from spleen or lymph node cells, taken before intestinal transplant. The receptor source for this set is a human donor who received an intestinal transplant.

The chain couples TRBV12-5 to TRBJ2-1; 11 bases fit TRBD2. The CDR3 sequence is 16 residues long. The V gene end was trimmed by 7 bases and the J gene end by 3 bases; junction bases not matched to a gene: 8. Germline V lookup: CDR1 LGHNT, CDR2 FRNRAP. DNA of the CDR3: TGTGCTAGTGCCTCCTCCGGGACTAGCGGCTACAATGAGCAGTTCTTC. Its translation: CASASSGTSGYNEQFF.

The V gene is TRBV15, the J gene TRBJ2-4, with D hard to call. V was trimmed by 0 bases and J by 9 bases, leaving 15 bases between them. The germline gives CDR1 LNHNV, CDR2 YYDKDF (reference sequence). The CDR3 length is 15 residues. The CDR3 reads CATSRDLFQYGIQYF. The CDR3 DNA is TGTGCCACCAGCAGAGATCTTTTCCAGTATGGCATTCAGTACTTC.

This rearrangement joins TRBV5-1 to TRBJ2-7; 12 bases are shared with TRBD2. The CDR3 is 14 residues long. Germline V lookup: CDR1 SGHRS, CDR2 YFSETQ. J was trimmed by 7 bases and V by 3 bases; bases with no gene match: 5. In nucleotides, the CDR3 is TGCGCCAGCAGCTCGGGGACTAGCGGGCCTGAGCAGTACTTC. The encoded protein is CASSSGTSGPEQYF. Together with reference TRBV5-1 and TRBJ2-7, the CDR3 gives the full variable domain: KAGVTQTPRYLIKTRGQQVTLSCSPISGHRSVSWYQQTPGQGLQFLFEYFSETQRNKGNFPGRFSGRQFSNSRSEMNVSTLELGDSALYLCASSSGTSGPEQYFGPGTRLTVT.

V is TRBV4-1 and J is TRBJ1-5; D gene ambiguous. From germline, CDR1 is MGHRA and CDR2 YSYEKL. The CDR3 spans 15 residues. V was cut by 7 bases and J by 3 bases, with 16 bases left in between. The CDR3 spells CASTLNQVNNQPQHF. The CDR3 DNA is TGCGCCAGCACCCTAAACCAGGTGAACAATCAGCCCCAGCATTTT.

Here the CDR3 DNA reads TGTGCCAGCAGCTTAGCGGGACTAGCGGGAGACGGAGATTACAATGAGCAGTTCTTC. It specifies CASSLAGLAGDGDYNEQFF. V is TRBV11-2 and J is TRBJ2-1, with 14 positions matching TRBD2. Unmatched junction bases numbered 9, after V lost 1 base and J lost 4 bases. This CDR3 is built from 19 residues. Germline V gives CDR1 SGHAT, CDR2 FQNNGV.

V gene TRBV27 combines with J gene TRBJ2-7; TRBD1 agrees at 7 bases. Germline lookup yields CDR1 MNHEY and CDR2 SMNVEV (reference sequence). The CDR3 loop spans 16 amino acids. Trimming cost V 6 bases and J 4 bases; bases outside gene matches: 15. CDR3 DNA: TGTGCCAGCAGCGAGCTCTACAGGGGACGTTGGTACGAGCAGTACTTC. It yields the protein CASSELYRGRWYEQYF.

The chain joins TRBV2 to TRBJ2-5, with D maybe TRBD1 (8 bases). Germline V lookup: CDR1 SNHLY, CDR2 FYNNEI. This CDR3 is 14 amino acids long. V dropped 9 bases and J dropped 5 bases, with 19 bases sitting between them. Written as DNA, the CDR3 is TGTGCCAGAACGACCGGACAGGGAGGGGAGACCCAGTACTTC. It is translated as CARTTGQGGETQYF. Full variable domain (missing parts from reference TRBV2 and TRBJ2-5): EPEVTQTPSHQVTQMGQEVILRCVPISNHLYFYWYRQILGQKVEFLVSFYNNEISEKSEIFDDQFSVERPDGSNFTLKIRSTKLEDSAMYFCARTTGQGGETQYFGPGTRLLVL.

The chain joins TRBV6-6 to TRBJ1-3; a weak D match, TRBD1 (6 bases). In germline, CDR1 is MNHNY, CDR2 SVGAGI (reference sequence). This CDR3 has 16 amino acids. The V end was cut by 3 bases, the J end by 0 bases, with 12 bases between. The CDR3 bases are TGTGCCAGCAGTTATTGGGCAGGGGTCTCTGGAAACACCATATATTTT. Translating gives CASSYWAGVSGNTIYF.

J is TRBJ1-6 and V is TRBV27; D gene unclear. V lost 3 bases and J lost 3, with 12 bases in between. Germline V gene lookup returns CDR1 MNHEY and CDR2 SMNVEV (reference sequence). The CDR3 runs 16 residues. The CDR3 sequence: CASSFSVQNYNSPLHF. CDR3 DNA: TGTGCCAGCAGTTTCTCAGTCCAGAACTATAATTCACCCCTCCACTTT.

The chain links TRBV28 to TRBJ1-2, with D perhaps TRBD1 (5 bases). The CDR3 loop spans 13 amino acids. Per the germline V gene, CDR1 is MDHEN and CDR2 is SYDVKM. Trimming took off 3 bases at V and 9 bases at J, with 14 bases between the two ends. CDR3 residues: CASSFHFRASYTF. For the CDR3, the DNA is TGTGCCAGCAGTTTCCACTTCAGGGCCAGCTACACCTTC.